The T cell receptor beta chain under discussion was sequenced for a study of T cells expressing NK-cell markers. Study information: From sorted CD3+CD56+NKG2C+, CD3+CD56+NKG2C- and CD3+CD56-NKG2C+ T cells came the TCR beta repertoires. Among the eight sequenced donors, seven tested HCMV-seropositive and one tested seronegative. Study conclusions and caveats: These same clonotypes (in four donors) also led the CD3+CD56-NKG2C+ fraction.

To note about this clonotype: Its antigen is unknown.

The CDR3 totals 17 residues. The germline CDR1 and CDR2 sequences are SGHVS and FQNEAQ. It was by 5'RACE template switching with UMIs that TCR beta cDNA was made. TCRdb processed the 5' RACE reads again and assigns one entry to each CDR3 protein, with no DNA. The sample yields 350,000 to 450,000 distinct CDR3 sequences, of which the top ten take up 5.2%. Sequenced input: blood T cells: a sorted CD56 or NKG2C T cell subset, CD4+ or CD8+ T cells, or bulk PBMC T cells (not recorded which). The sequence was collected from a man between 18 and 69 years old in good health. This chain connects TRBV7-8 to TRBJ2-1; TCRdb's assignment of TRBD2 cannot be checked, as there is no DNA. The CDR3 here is CASSPRTSGALYNEQFF.